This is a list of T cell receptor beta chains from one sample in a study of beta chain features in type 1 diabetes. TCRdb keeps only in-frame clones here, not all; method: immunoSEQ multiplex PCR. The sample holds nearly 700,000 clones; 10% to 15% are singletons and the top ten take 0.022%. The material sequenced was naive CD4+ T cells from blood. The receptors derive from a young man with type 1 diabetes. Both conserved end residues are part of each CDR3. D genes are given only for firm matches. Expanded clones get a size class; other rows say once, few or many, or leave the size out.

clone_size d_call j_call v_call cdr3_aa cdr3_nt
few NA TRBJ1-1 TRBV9 CASSLFTGGGEAFF TGTGCCAGCAGCCTCTTTACGGGGGGAGGTGAAGCTTTCTTT
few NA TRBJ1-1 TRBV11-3 CASSLAGVNTEAFF TGTGCCAGCAGCTTAGCGGGCGTGAACACTGAAGCTTTCTTT
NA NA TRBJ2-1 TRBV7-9 CASSLAGTLPNNEQFF TGTGCCAGCAGCTTAGCCGGGACCTTACCCAACAATGAGCAGTTCTTC
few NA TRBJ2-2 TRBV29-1 CSVPGPWNTGELFF TGCAGCGTTCCCGGACCCTGGAACACCGGGGAGCTGTTTTTT
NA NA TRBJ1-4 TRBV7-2 CASSSPEAGLGEKLFF TGTGCCAGCAGTTCACCGGAAGCGGGGTTGGGTGAAAAACTGTTTTTT
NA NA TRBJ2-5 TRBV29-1 CSAEGWQETQYF TGCAGCGCCGAGGGTTGGCAAGAGACCCAGTACTTC
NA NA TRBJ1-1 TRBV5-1 CASRQAEAEAFF TGCGCCAGCAGACAGGCTGAGGCTGAAGCTTTCTTT
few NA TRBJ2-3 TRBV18 CASSLSPGTDTQYF TGTGCCAGCTCTCTTTCGCCGGGCACAGATACGCAGTATTTT
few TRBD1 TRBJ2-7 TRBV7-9 CASSFETGYYEQYF TGTGCCAGCAGCTTCGAGACAGGGTACTACGAGCAGTACTTC
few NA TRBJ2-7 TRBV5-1 CASRMDGGGILGEQYF TGCGCCAGCAGGATGGATGGCGGGGGCATTCTCGGCGAGCAGTACTTC
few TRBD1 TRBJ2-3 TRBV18 CASSDRGTDTQYF TGTGCCAGCTCAGACAGGGGCACAGATACGCAGTATTTT
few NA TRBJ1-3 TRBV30 CAWSGPSGNTIYF TGTGCCTGGAGTGGACCCTCTGGAAACACCATATATTTT
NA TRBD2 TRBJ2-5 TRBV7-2 CASSLAAGGLQETQYF TGTGCCAGCAGCTTAGCGGCGGGGGGGCTACAAGAGACCCAGTACTTC